These T cell receptor beta chains were read from a single sample in a study of CD8 T cells in Susac syndrome. TCRdb processed the immunoSEQ multiplex PCR reads anew with MiXCR; each CDR3 protein has one entry. The sample includes around 150,000 distinct CDR3 sequences, approximately 92% of them seen just once. What was sequenced was CD4+ T cells from PBMCs. The receptors originated from a human donor in good health. Each CDR3 is given without its conserved first and last residue. Size values are once, few and many counts, or a class for expanded clones, and some rows have none.

v_call	j_call	clone_size	cdr3_aa
TRBV9	TRBJ2-7	.	ASSVAEGPYEQY
TRBV7-9	TRBJ1-1	.	ASTETGGTSTEAF
TRBV3-1	TRBJ1-5	.	ASSQSSDQPQH
TRBV11-2	TRBJ2-2	.	ASSSQSRVELF
TRBV7-3	TRBJ1-1	once	ASSLGSGYASEAF
TRBV10-3	TRBJ2-7	.	AITGSGGANVYEQY
TRBV20-1	TRBJ1-2	.	SAVVGGRLQQRDGYT
TRBV4-1	TRBJ2-2	.	ASSQDSGGADTGELF
TRBV12-3/TRBV12-4	TRBJ1-4	.	ASSLGGGPNEKLF
TRBV5-1	TRBJ1-2	.	ASSLAHSARYGYT
TRBV7-2	TRBJ1-5	once	ASSPGQVNQPQH
TRBV11-1	TRBJ2-7	few	ASSLDGYEQY
TRBV12-3/TRBV12-4	TRBJ1-4	.	ASSLMGGADEKLF